The T cell receptor beta chain under discussion was sequenced for a study of identical twins. Study-level points and caveats: Out-of-frame alpha sequences common to twins were enriched for low generation probability.

The CDR3 spans 17 residues. In germline, CDR1 is MGHDK, CDR2 SYGVNS. The J segment lost 4 bases and the V segment lost 1 base, leaving 12 bases of the junction unmatched. MiXCR was run by TCRdb on the 5' RACE reads, yielding one entry per CDR3 protein. The sample lists around 1.7 million distinct CDR3 sequences; 25% to 35% were seen once. This clonotype was detected only a few times. Its antigen is currently unknown. The clonotype comes from a newborn girl in good health. V usage is TRBV25-1 and J usage is TRBJ2-7; 8 bases are a match to TRBD1. Sequenced material: cord blood. The CDR3 bases are TGTGCCAGCAGTGAATCCCCACGGGCAGGGGGCAAGTACGAGCAGTACTTC. It specifies CASSESPRAGGKYEQYF.